These T cell receptor beta chains were read from a single sample in a study of technical replicates of blood from a few donors. Only in-frame clones appear in the TCRdb table, and some are missing; sequencing was by immunoSEQ multiplex PCR. The data hold around 68,000 clones, with 90% to 95% observed a single time. Sequenced: T cells isolated from PBMCs. The source is a human donor in good health. Some clones in this sample may be carry-over from other donors' samples. Both conserved end residues are part of each CDR3. The order of the fields is V gene, D gene, J gene, clone size, CDR3 DNA, CDR3 protein. A D gene is named only where the DNA matches it firmly. Size is stated for part of the rows, as once, few or many counts, or as a class when the clone is expanded.

v_gene: TRBV6-5
d_gene: TRBD2
j_gene: TRBJ2-7
abundance: .
CDR3nt: TGTGCCAGCAGTCTGGGACTAGCGGGCTACGAGCAGTACTTC
CDR3aa: CASSLGLAGYEQYF

v_gene: TRBV4-1
d_gene: .
j_gene: TRBJ2-3
abundance: .
CDR3nt: TGCGCCAGCAGCCAAGATCTAGGGAGCGCAGATACGCAGTATTTT
CDR3aa: CASSQDLGSADTQYF

v_gene: TRBV28
d_gene: TRBD2
j_gene: TRBJ2-3
abundance: .
CDR3nt: TGTGCCAGCATAATAGCGGGAGGAGTGAAAGATACGCAGTATTTT
CDR3aa: CASIIAGGVKDTQYF

v_gene: TRBV11-2
d_gene: TRBD1
j_gene: TRBJ2-7
abundance: .
CDR3nt: TGTGCCAGCAGCAAGACAGGGCTTTACGAGCAGTACTTC
CDR3aa: CASSKTGLYEQYF

v_gene: TRBV30
d_gene: TRBD1
j_gene: TRBJ1-2
abundance: .
CDR3nt: TGTGCCTGGGGACAGGAAAACTATGGCTACACCTTC
CDR3aa: CAWGQENYGYTF

v_gene: TRBV4-3
d_gene: .
j_gene: TRBJ1-1
abundance: .
CDR3nt: TGCGCCAGCAGCCAAACGCGTGGCACTGAAGCTTTCTTT
CDR3aa: CASSQTRGTEAFF

v_gene: TRBV11-2
d_gene: .
j_gene: TRBJ1-1
abundance: .
CDR3nt: TGTGCCAGCAGCTCAGGGGATCGGAACACTGAAGCTTTCTTT
CDR3aa: CASSSGDRNTEAFF

v_gene: TRBV7-6
d_gene: TRBD1
j_gene: TRBJ2-1
abundance: .
CDR3nt: TGTGCCAGCACCCTAATAGGGACAGGGGCGGTCAAACGCTCCTACAATGAGCAGTTCTTC
CDR3aa: CASTLIGTGAVKRSYNEQFF

v_gene: TRBV2
d_gene: .
j_gene: TRBJ1-1
abundance: .
CDR3nt: TGTGCCAGCAGTGCCGCGGGGGGTAGGACTGAAGCTTTCTTT
CDR3aa: CASSAAGGRTEAFF

v_gene: TRBV27
d_gene: TRBD2
j_gene: TRBJ2-3
abundance: .
CDR3nt: TGTGCCAGCAGTTTAGGGCTAGCGGGAGGGTATACAGATACGCAGTATTTT
CDR3aa: CASSLGLAGGYTDTQYF

v_gene: TRBV5-1
d_gene: TRBD2
j_gene: TRBJ2-7
abundance: .
CDR3nt: TGCGCCAGCAGCTGGAATAGCGGGGGGGGCGAGCAGTACTTC
CDR3aa: CASSWNSGGGEQYF

v_gene: TRBV7-5
d_gene: .
j_gene: TRBJ1-5
abundance: .
CDR3nt: TGTGTCAGAAGCTTAGGCCGCAGGGATGATCAGCCCCAGCATTTT
CDR3aa: CVRSLGRRDDQPQHF

v_gene: TRBV28
d_gene: .
j_gene: TRBJ2-1
abundance: .
CDR3nt: TGTGCCAGCAGCCCTCATGGGGAGTCCTCCAATGAGCAGTTCTTC
CDR3aa: CASSPHGESSNEQFF

v_gene: TRBV19
d_gene: .
j_gene: TRBJ1-5
abundance: few
CDR3nt: TGTGCCAGTAGTATAGAGGGGTGGGGGGTAGGTTTGCAGCCCCAGCATTTT
CDR3aa: CASSIEGWGVGLQPQHF

v_gene: TRBV4-1
d_gene: .
j_gene: TRBJ1-5
abundance: .
CDR3nt: TGCGCCAGCAGCCAGGTCGGGGAATTCAATCAGCCCCAGCATTTT
CDR3aa: CASSQVGEFNQPQHF

v_gene: TRBV7-9
d_gene: .
j_gene: TRBJ1-1
abundance: .
CDR3nt: TGTGCCAGCAGCCCTAGATTGGAAGCTTTCTTT
CDR3aa: CASSPRLEAFF

v_gene: TRBV7-9
d_gene: TRBD2
j_gene: TRBJ2-1
abundance: .
CDR3nt: TGTGCCAGCAGACCAACTAGCGTTGGGGATGAGCAGTTCTTC
CDR3aa: CASRPTSVGDEQFF

v_gene: TRBV9
d_gene: .
j_gene: TRBJ2-7
abundance: .
CDR3nt: TGTGCCAGCAGCGCCTCAGACGGGTACGAGCAGTACTTC
CDR3aa: CASSASDGYEQYF

v_gene: TRBV30
d_gene: .
j_gene: TRBJ1-5
abundance: .
CDR3nt: TGTGCCTGGAGCGTCGGACAGCAGATCAATAGCAATCAGCCCCAGCATTTT
CDR3aa: CAWSVGQQINSNQPQHF

v_gene: TRBV4-1
d_gene: TRBD1
j_gene: TRBJ2-7
abundance: many
CDR3nt: TGCGCCAGCAGCCAAGATTCGGGACAGGGGTACGAGCAGTACTTC
CDR3aa: CASSQDSGQGYEQYF

v_gene: TRBV28
d_gene: .
j_gene: TRBJ2-7
abundance: .
CDR3nt: TGTGCCAGCAGAACTACGACTTACGAGCAGTACTTC
CDR3aa: CASRTTTYEQYF

v_gene: TRBV19
d_gene: .
j_gene: TRBJ2-1
abundance: once
CDR3nt: TGTGCCAGTAGTATGGTGGGTGGCCTAGCCGAGAGCTCCTACAATGAGCAGTTCTTC
CDR3aa: CASSMVGGLAESSYNEQFF

v_gene: TRBV28
d_gene: .
j_gene: TRBJ2-7
abundance: .
CDR3nt: TGTGCCAGCACCCCCCAGGTCGGCAGCTCCTACGAGCAGTACTTC
CDR3aa: CASTPQVGSSYEQYF

v_gene: TRBV5-5
d_gene: TRBD1
j_gene: TRBJ2-7
abundance: .
CDR3nt: TGTGCCAGCAGCCGGACAGGGGCCTACGAGCAGTACTTC
CDR3aa: CASSRTGAYEQYF

v_gene: TRBV7-9
d_gene: .
j_gene: TRBJ2-1
abundance: .
CDR3nt: TGTGCCAGCCACTTACCGGTAATACGAACTTCCTCCAATGAGCAGTTCTTC
CDR3aa: CASHLPVIRTSSNEQFF

v_gene: TRBV19
d_gene: TRBD1
j_gene: TRBJ1-6
abundance: once
CDR3nt: TGTGCCAGTACCGGAGGGGCAGGGGGCGGGTCACCCCTCCACTTT
CDR3aa: CASTGGAGGGSPLHF

v_gene: TRBV6-1
d_gene: .
j_gene: TRBJ1-1
abundance: .
CDR3nt: TGTGCCAGCAGTGAATCCCCACTAAGGGGGAACACTGAAGCTTTCTTT
CDR3aa: CASSESPLRGNTEAFF

v_gene: TRBV12-5
d_gene: .
j_gene: TRBJ2-2
abundance: .
CDR3nt: TGTGCTAGTGGTTTGGTACAATCACCCCCTACCGGGGAGCTGTTTTTT
CDR3aa: CASGLVQSPPTGELFF

v_gene: TRBV5-5
d_gene: TRBD1
j_gene: TRBJ2-3
abundance: .
CDR3nt: TGTGCCAGCAGCTCTGACAGGGGAAAGGGACATAACACAGATACGCAGTATTTT
CDR3aa: CASSSDRGKGHNTDTQYF

v_gene: TRBV2
d_gene: TRBD1
j_gene: TRBJ1-5
abundance: .
CDR3nt: TGTGCCAGCAGTAGACAGGGAGTCAATCAGCCCCAGCATTTT
CDR3aa: CASSRQGVNQPQHF

v_gene: TRBV4-2
d_gene: .
j_gene: TRBJ1-5
abundance: few
CDR3nt: TGTGCCAGCAGCCAAGATCTTAGGAGCCCCCAGCATTTT
CDR3aa: CASSQDLRSPQHF

v_gene: TRBV7-9
d_gene: TRBD1
j_gene: TRBJ1-2
abundance: once
CDR3nt: TGTGCCAGCAGCACGTCAGGGGGCGCGTGGTATGGCTACACCTTC
CDR3aa: CASSTSGGAWYGYTF

v_gene: TRBV19
d_gene: TRBD2
j_gene: TRBJ2-7
abundance: once
CDR3nt: TGTGCCAGTAGTATAGATTGGGCTAGCGGGAGGGCCGTCTCGGGAGAGCAGTACTTC
CDR3aa: CASSIDWASGRAVSGEQYF

v_gene: TRBV7-9
d_gene: .
j_gene: TRBJ1-4
abundance: .
CDR3nt: TGTGCCAGCAGCTTAGGGACAGCGGATGAAAAACTGTTTTTT
CDR3aa: CASSLGTADEKLFF

v_gene: TRBV5-4
d_gene: TRBD2
j_gene: TRBJ2-3
abundance: .
CDR3nt: TGTGCCAGCAGCATTAGCGGGGGCCGCACAGATACGCAGTATTTT
CDR3aa: CASSISGGRTDTQYF

v_gene: TRBV13
d_gene: .
j_gene: TRBJ2-7
abundance: .
CDR3nt: TGTGCCAGCAGCTTGGACTCAATGAACGAGCAGTACTTC
CDR3aa: CASSLDSMNEQYF

v_gene: TRBV4-1
d_gene: TRBD2
j_gene: TRBJ2-1
abundance: few
CDR3nt: TGCGCCAGCAGCCAAGGGACTAGCGGGAGTTCCTACAATGAGCAGTTCTTC
CDR3aa: CASSQGTSGSSYNEQFF

v_gene: TRBV27
d_gene: .
j_gene: TRBJ2-1
abundance: once
CDR3nt: TGTGCCAGCAGTCCCGGGACAGCGGGCAACAATGAGCAGTTCTTC
CDR3aa: CASSPGTAGNNEQFF

v_gene: TRBV9
d_gene: TRBD2
j_gene: TRBJ2-4
abundance: .
CDR3nt: TGTGCCAGCAGCCCCCGGACTAGCGGGAGGCTCAAGAACATTCAGTACTTC
CDR3aa: CASSPRTSGRLKNIQYF

v_gene: TRBV5-1
d_gene: .
j_gene: TRBJ2-3
abundance: .
CDR3nt: TGCGCCAGCAGCTCTCAGATTAGCACAGATACGCAGTATTTT
CDR3aa: CASSSQISTDTQYF

v_gene: TRBV5-6
d_gene: .
j_gene: TRBJ2-3
abundance: .
CDR3nt: TGTGCCAGCAGCTGGGGGGAGGCCCCAGATACGCAGTATTTT
CDR3aa: CASSWGEAPDTQYF

v_gene: TRBV6-4
d_gene: TRBD2
j_gene: TRBJ2-1
abundance: .
CDR3nt: TGTGCCAGCAGTGACTACCCTCTACTAGCGGGGGGCAGTTTTGAGCAGTTCTTC
CDR3aa: CASSDYPLLAGGSFEQFF

v_gene: TRBV9
d_gene: .
j_gene: TRBJ2-7
abundance: .
CDR3nt: TGTGCCAGCAGCCCACGTGGGGGGGAGCAGTACTTC
CDR3aa: CASSPRGGEQYF

v_gene: TRBV27
d_gene: .
j_gene: TRBJ2-5
abundance: .
CDR3nt: TGTGCCAGCAGTCAGGGGAGTGGGGAGACCCAGTACTTC
CDR3aa: CASSQGSGETQYF

v_gene: TRBV4-1
d_gene: .
j_gene: TRBJ2-1
abundance: .
CDR3nt: TGCGCCAGCAGGGAGCGGGTAAACTACAATGAGCAGTTCTTC
CDR3aa: CASRERVNYNEQFF